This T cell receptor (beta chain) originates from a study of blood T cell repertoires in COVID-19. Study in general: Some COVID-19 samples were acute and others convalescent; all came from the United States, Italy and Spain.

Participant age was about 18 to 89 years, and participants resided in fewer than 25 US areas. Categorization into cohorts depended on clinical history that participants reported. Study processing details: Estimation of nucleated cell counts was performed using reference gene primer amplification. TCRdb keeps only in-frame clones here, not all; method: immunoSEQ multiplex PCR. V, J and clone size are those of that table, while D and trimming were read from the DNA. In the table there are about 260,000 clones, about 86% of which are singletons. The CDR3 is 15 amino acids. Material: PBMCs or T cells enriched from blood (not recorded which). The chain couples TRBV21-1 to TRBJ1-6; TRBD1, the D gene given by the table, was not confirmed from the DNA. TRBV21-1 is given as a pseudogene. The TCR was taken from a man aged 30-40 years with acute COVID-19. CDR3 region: CASSKDHRNNSPLHF. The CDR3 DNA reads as TGTGCCAGCAGCAAAGACCACAGGAATAATTCACCCCTCCACTTT.